A single sample is the source of the 20 T cell receptor beta chains below, sequenced in a study of graft-versus-host responses after intestinal transplantation (dated by TCRdb to the early 2020s). This specimen's time point label, interpreted: cells obtained before transplantation from donor or recipient. The protocol used for the library was the immunoSEQ multiplex PCR assay. Here the immuneACCESS table is served through TCRdb, limited to in-frame sequences with V and J called. Missing clones are a known gap in these copies; in checked studies unresolved V genes cover under half, and the rest lacks a known reason. The table for this sample lists 110,000 to 150,000 clones; about nine tenths of them were counted only once. Clones ranked in the top ten supply roughly 0.2% of the sample. The antigens of these receptors remain unknown. The material sequenced was unstimulated CD4+ T cells sorted from spleen or lymph node cells, taken before intestinal transplant. These receptors came from a human donor who received an intestinal transplant.

Worth noting for this clone: Other DNA variants within this sample encode the same CDR3. V is TRBV14 and J is TRBJ1-2; tentative D call: TRBD1 (6 bases). This CDR3 is 17 amino acids long. Trimming pared 4 bases from V and 3 bases from J, leaving 21 bases between. Looked up from germline, CDR1 is SGHDN and CDR2 is FVKESK. This chain's CDR3 is CASSLGGGADLYYGYTF. The CDR3 DNA sequence: TGTGCCAGCAGCCTGGGCGGGGGCGCTGATCTGTACTATGGCTACACCTTC.

V gene TRBV27 combines with J gene TRBJ2-1; TRBD1 aligns across 7 bases. CDR1 is MNHEY and CDR2 is SMNVEV in the germline V gene (reference sequence). CDR3 size: 13 residues. J was trimmed by 6 bases and V by 9 bases; bases with no gene match: 8. CDR3 sequence reads: CASKQGIRNEQFF. The CDR3 coding sequence is TGTGCCAGTAAACAGGGGATCCGCAATGAGCAGTTCTTC.

The chain couples TRBV28 to TRBJ1-1; D is ambiguous. This CDR3 has 15 amino acids. Trimming stripped 5 bases from V and 1 base from J, with 14 bases between. The germline CDR1 and CDR2 sequences are MDHEN and SYDVKM. The DNA for the CDR3 is TGTGCCAGCAGTCCAGTGTCGGGAGGGAACACTGAAGCTTTCTTT. Protein product: CASSPVSGGNTEAFF.

V gene TRBV7-8 combines with J gene TRBJ2-3; 7 nucleotides agree with TRBD2. With V trimmed by 7 bases and J by 5 bases, 15 bases remained unmatched. In germline, CDR1 is SGHVS, CDR2 FQNEAQ. This CDR3 is built from 16 residues. CDR3 bases: TGTGCCAGCACCCCGGGGGGAGTCGGTAGAGGAGATACGCAGTATTTT. Translation gives CASTPGGVGRGDTQYF.

The CDR3 DNA follows: TGTGCCAGCAGCTTCTCCGATAAGGAGACCCAGTACTTC. Amino acids: CASSFSDKETQYF. This chain joins TRBV5-4 and TRBJ2-5, with no clear D. The ends were cut back, 2 bases at V and 5 bases at J, with 10 bases in the middle. The germline V gene has CDR1 SGHNT and CDR2 YYREEE (reference sequence). CDR3 size: 13 residues.

The gene calls are TRBV11-3 and TRBJ2-3; 12 bases are shared with TRBD2. J gave up 8 bases and V 5 bases, and 8 bases lay outside the gene matches. Germline values: CDR1 SGHNT, CDR2 YENEEA. The CDR3 is made up of 15 amino acids. The CDR3 DNA sequence: TGTGCCAGCAGCCCCGGGACTAGCGGGCTGAGTACGCAGTATTTT. It yields the protein CASSPGTSGLSTQYF.

This chain links TRBV19 with TRBJ1-1, with D possibly TRBD1 on 6 matching bases. The CDR3 length is 15 residues. Germline CDR1 and CDR2: LNHDA and SQIVND (reference sequence). V was pared by 5 bases and J by 0 bases, with 13 bases between. CDR3 in amino acids: CASSPRGGLNTEAFF. CDR3 DNA: TGTGCCAGTAGTCCCCGCGGGGGCTTGAACACTGAAGCTTTCTTT.

Here the CDR3 DNA reads TGTGCCAGCAGCCAACGGGGTTCACAGGGAAGTTCCTACGAGCAGTACTTC. This codes for CASSQRGSQGSSYEQYF. This chain uses TRBV4-2 with TRBJ2-7, with a possible D match to TRBD1 (6 bases). V was cut by 2 bases and J by 1 base, with 18 bases left in between. Germline values: CDR1 LGHNA, CDR2 YNFKEQ. The CDR3 contains 17 residues.

The chain couples TRBV10-2 to TRBJ2-7, with D possibly being TRBD2 (6 bases). The CDR3 is 13 amino acids. Germline V gives CDR1 WSHSY, CDR2 SAAADI. V was cut by 3 bases and J by 7 bases, with 13 bases left in between. CDR3 nucleotides: TGCGCCAGCAGTGACGCGGGATCGGGGGAGCAGTACTTC. Protein sequence: CASSDAGSGEQYF.

The genes are TRBV19 and TRBJ2-2; perhaps TRBD1 as D (6 bases). The germline CDR1 and CDR2 sequences are LNHDA and SQIVND (reference sequence). V lost 5 bases and J 2 bases, leaving 9 bases between the germline ends. CDR3 length: 14 amino acids. CDR3 sequence reads: CASSRQANTGELFF. CDR3 coding DNA: TGTGCCAGTAGTCGACAGGCAAACACCGGGGAGCTGTTTTTT.

With respect to this clone: The same CDR3 arises from other DNA sequences in this sample as well. This chain connects TRBV29-1 to TRBJ1-2; 8 nucleotides align to TRBD1. In germline, CDR1 is SQVTM, CDR2 ANQGSEA. Trimming took 6 bases from V and 7 from J; bases not matched to a gene: 1. This CDR3 comprises 10 residues. CDR3 in amino acids: CSVGQGGYTF. In DNA form, the CDR3 reads TGCAGCGTAGGACAGGGTGGCTACACCTTC.

The chain couples TRBV19 to TRBJ2-7, with D possibly matching TRBD1 (5 bases). Germline V gene sequence: CDR1 LNHDA, CDR2 SQIVND (reference sequence). CDR3 length: 13 residues. V shed 4 bases and J shed 0 bases, with 7 bases lying between them. CDR3 region: CASSRQLSYEQYF. The CDR3 region has the DNA TGTGCCAGTAGTAGACAGCTCTCCTACGAGCAGTACTTC.

CDR3 nucleotide sequence: TGTGCCAGCAGCCTAACCTGGGGGGTCACTGAAGCTTTCTTT. This translates into CASSLTWGVTEAFF. The V call is TRBV14, the J call TRBJ1-1; D might be TRBD1 (5 bases). CDR1 SGHDN and CDR2 FVKESK come from the germline V gene. V lost 4 bases to trimming and J lost 4 bases, with 13 bases between them. The CDR3 runs to 14 residues.

This chain connects TRBV11-2 to TRBJ2-5; no definite D call. V dropped 6 bases and J dropped 2 bases, with 13 bases sitting between them. In germline, CDR1 is SGHAT, CDR2 FQNNGV. The CDR3 has 14 residues. This chain's CDR3 is CASRDRHFQETQYF. The CDR3 DNA reads as TGTGCCAGCAGGGATCGACACTTTCAAGAGACCCAGTACTTC.

The chain has TRBV5-4 and TRBJ1-6; 8 bases map to TRBD1. This CDR3 region has 14 residues. The germline V gene encodes CDR1 SGHNT and CDR2 YYREEE (reference sequence). The V gene end was trimmed by 4 bases and the J gene end by 11 bases; junction bases not matched to a gene: 8. CDR3 sequence: CASSVQRTGTPLHF. In nucleotides, the CDR3 is TGTGCCAGCAGCGTCCAAAGGACAGGGACACCCCTCCACTTT.

CDR3 in amino acids: CAIKGLETDTQYF. The CDR3 DNA reads TGTGCCATCAAAGGACTAGAAACAGATACGCAGTATTTT. The J gene is TRBJ2-3, the V gene TRBV10-3; 7 positions agree with TRBD2. The CDR3 sequence is 13 residues long. CDR1 ENHRY and CDR2 SYGVKD come from the germline V gene. J gave up 3 bases and V 7 bases, and 4 bases lay outside the gene matches.

The rearrangement links TRBV18 to TRBJ2-7; 7 bases are shared with TRBD1. Germline V CDR1 and CDR2: KGHSH, LQKENI. V was clipped by 3 bases and J by 4 bases; unmatched bases: 15. This CDR3 spans 17 amino acids. In DNA form, the CDR3 reads TGTGCCAGCTCACCGAGGGCAGGGGGTGTTTCCCTTTACGAGCAGTACTTC. Translating it yields CASSPRAGGVSLYEQYF.

This rearrangement joins TRBV10-1 to TRBJ2-7, with unresolved D. The V gene's germline CDR1 is WNHNN and CDR2 SYGVQD (reference sequence). Trimming pared 9 bases from V and 2 bases from J, leaving 20 bases between. This CDR3 is built from 15 residues. The CDR3 DNA sequence: TGCGCCAGTACCTATCCGAGACATGGACCCTACGAGCAGTACTTC. Protein: CASTYPRHGPYEQYF.

The V and J genes are TRBV30 and TRBJ1-6; the match to TRBD1 covers 10 bases. Unmatched junction bases numbered 1, after V lost 2 bases and J lost 9 bases. Germline-derived CDR1 and CDR2 are GTSNPN and SVGIG (reference sequence). The CDR3 is 13 amino acids. The CDR3 region is CAWSRQGASPLHF. CDR3 in DNA: TGTGCCTGGAGTAGACAGGGGGCTTCACCCCTCCACTTT. Together with reference TRBV30 and TRBJ1-6, the CDR3 gives the full variable domain: SQTIHQWPATLVQPVGSPLSLECTVEGTSNPNLYWYRQAAGRGLQLLFYSVGIGQISSEVPQNLSASRPQDRQFILSSKKLLLSDSGFYLCAWSRQGASPLHFGNGTRLTVT.

The chain has TRBV7-2 and TRBJ1-4; no clear D gene. Germline CDR1 and CDR2: SGHTA and FQGNSA. The germline V and J ends were trimmed by 1 base and 7 bases, with 7 bases remaining between them. The CDR3 runs to 13 residues. CDR3 coding DNA: TGTGCCAGCAGCTTAGAAGCGGGTGAAAAACTGTTTTTT. It specifies CASSLEAGEKLFF.